These 13 T cell receptor beta chains came from one sample sequenced in a study of T cell responses to AZD1222 COVID-19 vaccine. Some clones are missing from TCRdb's copy, which holds only in-frame ones; the method was immunoSEQ multiplex PCR. The sample has about 74,000 clones, under 95% seen once; the top ten hold roughly 8%. This sample comprised peripheral blood, obtained 28 days after the second AZD1222 dose. These receptors came from an adult who received the AZD1222 COVID-19 vaccine.

The gene calls are TRBV7-9 and TRBJ1-5; no firm D call. This CDR3 region has 13 residues. The ends were cut back, 1 base at V and 6 bases at J, with 7 bases in the middle. Germline V CDR1 and CDR2: SEHNR, FQNEAQ (reference sequence). The DNA of the CDR3 is TGTGCCAGCAGCTTAGGGCTCAGTCAGCCCCAGCATTTT. It specifies CASSLGLSQPQHF.

The chain links TRBV7-2 to TRBJ2-7; TRBD1 agrees at 7 bases. The CDR3 loop spans 15 amino acids. After removal of 5 bases from V and 6 bases from J, the junction contained 13 bases not matched to a gene. Germline V gene lookup returns CDR1 SGHTA and CDR2 FQGNSA. The CDR3 region is CASSPQTGIGSEQYF. The CDR3 nucleotides read TGTGCCAGCAGCCCGCAGACAGGGATCGGGTCCGAGCAGTACTTC.

The count of this clone is one. This chain links TRBV7-9 with TRBJ1-4; D gene ambiguous. The CDR3 spans 15 residues. V was cut by 5 bases and J by 0 bases, with 10 bases left in between. The germline gives CDR1 SEHNR, CDR2 FQNEAQ (reference sequence). This CDR3 is CASSPRTATNEKLFF. In DNA form, the CDR3 reads TGTGCCAGCAGCCCCCGGACGGCAACTAATGAAAAACTGTTTTTT.

V is TRBV7-2 and J is TRBJ1-1, with unresolved D. Trimming cost V 4 bases and J 11 bases, with 11 bases left between them. Germline CDR1 and CDR2: SGHTA and FQGNSA. The CDR3 has 11 amino acids. Here the CDR3 reads CASSWAGRAFF. In nucleotides, the CDR3 is TGTGCCAGCAGCTGGGCGGGGAGGGCTTTCTTT.

The gene calls are TRBV10-1 and TRBJ2-5, with D hard to call. The V end lost 4 bases, the J end lost 1 base, and 7 bases lay between the germline ends. This CDR3 contains 13 residues. The V gene's germline CDR1 is WNHNN and CDR2 SYGVQD (reference sequence). The CDR3 DNA sequence: TGCGCCAGCAGTGTTTTACCCCAAGAGACCCAGTACTTC. It is translated as CASSVLPQETQYF.

The chain couples TRBV2 to TRBJ2-5; TRBD2 is a possible D gene (6 bases). With 7 bases removed from V and 2 bases from J, the gap between germline ends came to 17 bases. CDR1 and CDR2 (germline): SNHLY, FYNNEI. This CDR3 region has 15 residues. The CDR3 DNA reads as TGTGCCAGCACCTCTGGACTAACGACACAAGAGACCCAGTACTTC. This codes for CASTSGLTTQETQYF.

Comments on this clone: Other DNA sequences in this specimen translate into the identical CDR3. CDR3 sequence reads: CASSLNRLNTEAFF. The CDR3 nucleotides are TGTGCCAGCAGCTTGAATAGGCTGAACACTGAAGCTTTCTTT. The chain is built from TRBV5-6 and TRBJ1-1; D remains ambiguous. This CDR3 has 14 amino acids. From germline, CDR1 is SGHDT and CDR2 YYEEEE. The ends were cut back, 1 base at V and 0 bases at J, with 7 bases in the middle.

The chain is built from TRBV3-1 (or the pseudogene TRBV3-2) and TRBJ1-3; no reliable D call. The germline V and J ends were trimmed by 2 bases and 2 bases, with 13 bases remaining between them. The CDR3 is made up of 16 amino acids. From germline, CDR1 is LGHDT and CDR2 YNNKEL (reference sequence). The CDR3 loop is CASSQIRGGPGNTIYF. DNA of the CDR3: TGTGCCAGCAGCCAAATTCGGGGAGGCCCTGGAAACACCATATATTTT.

The chain couples TRBV9 to TRBJ1-1; D is ambiguous. The CDR3 runs to 12 residues. V shed 4 bases and J shed 5 bases, with 9 bases lying between them. Germline V lookup: CDR1 SGDLS, CDR2 YYNGEE. In nucleotides, the CDR3 is TGTGCCAGCAGCCCCGAGAAGACTGAAGCTTTCTTT. Protein: CASSPEKTEAFF.

The chain links TRBV6-5 to TRBJ1-2; 8 nucleotides agree with TRBD1. Germline CDR1 is MNHEY and CDR2 is SVGAGI. V gave up 4 bases and J gave up 5 bases; unmatched junction bases: 3. The CDR3 totals 13 residues. CDR3 sequence reads: CASSSQGVYGYTF. CDR3 in DNA: TGTGCCAGCAGTTCACAGGGGGTGTATGGCTACACCTTC.

This chain uses TRBV28 with TRBJ1-1; D possibly corresponds to TRBD1 (5 bases). CDR3 length: 15 amino acids. Germline values: CDR1 MDHEN, CDR2 SYDVKM. Trimming cost V 5 bases and J 1 base, with 14 bases left between them. The CDR3 nucleotides read TGTGCCAGCAGTAAAACCCCGGGGCAGAACACTGAAGCTTTCTTT. This translates into CASSKTPGQNTEAFF. Complete variable domain (other parts from reference TRBV28 and TRBJ1-1): DVKVTQSSRYLVKRTGEKVFLECVQDMDHENMFWYRQDPGLGLRLIYFSYDVKMKEKGDIPEGYSVSREKKERFSLILESASTNQTSMYLCASSKTPGQNTEAFFGQGTRLTVV.

J is TRBJ1-1 and V is TRBV28, with 9 bases aligning to TRBD1. This CDR3 contains 15 residues. V gave up 5 bases and J gave up 2 bases; unmatched junction bases: 6. Germline V gene lookup returns CDR1 MDHEN and CDR2 SYDVKM. The CDR3 loop is CASSAGGQGNTEAFF. The CDR3 coding sequence is TGTGCCAGCAGTGCGGGGGGACAGGGTAACACTGAAGCTTTCTTT.

V usage is TRBV29-1 and J usage is TRBJ2-1; D may be TRBD1 or TRBD2 (5 bases each). The CDR3 runs to 16 residues. The V end was cut by 7 bases, the J end by 3 bases, with 22 bases between. Per germline, CDR1 SQVTM and CDR2 ANQGSEA. CDR3 sequence reads: CSARGLVGEVYNEQFF. DNA of the CDR3: TGCAGCGCAAGGGGTTTGGTGGGAGAGGTCTACAATGAGCAGTTCTTC.